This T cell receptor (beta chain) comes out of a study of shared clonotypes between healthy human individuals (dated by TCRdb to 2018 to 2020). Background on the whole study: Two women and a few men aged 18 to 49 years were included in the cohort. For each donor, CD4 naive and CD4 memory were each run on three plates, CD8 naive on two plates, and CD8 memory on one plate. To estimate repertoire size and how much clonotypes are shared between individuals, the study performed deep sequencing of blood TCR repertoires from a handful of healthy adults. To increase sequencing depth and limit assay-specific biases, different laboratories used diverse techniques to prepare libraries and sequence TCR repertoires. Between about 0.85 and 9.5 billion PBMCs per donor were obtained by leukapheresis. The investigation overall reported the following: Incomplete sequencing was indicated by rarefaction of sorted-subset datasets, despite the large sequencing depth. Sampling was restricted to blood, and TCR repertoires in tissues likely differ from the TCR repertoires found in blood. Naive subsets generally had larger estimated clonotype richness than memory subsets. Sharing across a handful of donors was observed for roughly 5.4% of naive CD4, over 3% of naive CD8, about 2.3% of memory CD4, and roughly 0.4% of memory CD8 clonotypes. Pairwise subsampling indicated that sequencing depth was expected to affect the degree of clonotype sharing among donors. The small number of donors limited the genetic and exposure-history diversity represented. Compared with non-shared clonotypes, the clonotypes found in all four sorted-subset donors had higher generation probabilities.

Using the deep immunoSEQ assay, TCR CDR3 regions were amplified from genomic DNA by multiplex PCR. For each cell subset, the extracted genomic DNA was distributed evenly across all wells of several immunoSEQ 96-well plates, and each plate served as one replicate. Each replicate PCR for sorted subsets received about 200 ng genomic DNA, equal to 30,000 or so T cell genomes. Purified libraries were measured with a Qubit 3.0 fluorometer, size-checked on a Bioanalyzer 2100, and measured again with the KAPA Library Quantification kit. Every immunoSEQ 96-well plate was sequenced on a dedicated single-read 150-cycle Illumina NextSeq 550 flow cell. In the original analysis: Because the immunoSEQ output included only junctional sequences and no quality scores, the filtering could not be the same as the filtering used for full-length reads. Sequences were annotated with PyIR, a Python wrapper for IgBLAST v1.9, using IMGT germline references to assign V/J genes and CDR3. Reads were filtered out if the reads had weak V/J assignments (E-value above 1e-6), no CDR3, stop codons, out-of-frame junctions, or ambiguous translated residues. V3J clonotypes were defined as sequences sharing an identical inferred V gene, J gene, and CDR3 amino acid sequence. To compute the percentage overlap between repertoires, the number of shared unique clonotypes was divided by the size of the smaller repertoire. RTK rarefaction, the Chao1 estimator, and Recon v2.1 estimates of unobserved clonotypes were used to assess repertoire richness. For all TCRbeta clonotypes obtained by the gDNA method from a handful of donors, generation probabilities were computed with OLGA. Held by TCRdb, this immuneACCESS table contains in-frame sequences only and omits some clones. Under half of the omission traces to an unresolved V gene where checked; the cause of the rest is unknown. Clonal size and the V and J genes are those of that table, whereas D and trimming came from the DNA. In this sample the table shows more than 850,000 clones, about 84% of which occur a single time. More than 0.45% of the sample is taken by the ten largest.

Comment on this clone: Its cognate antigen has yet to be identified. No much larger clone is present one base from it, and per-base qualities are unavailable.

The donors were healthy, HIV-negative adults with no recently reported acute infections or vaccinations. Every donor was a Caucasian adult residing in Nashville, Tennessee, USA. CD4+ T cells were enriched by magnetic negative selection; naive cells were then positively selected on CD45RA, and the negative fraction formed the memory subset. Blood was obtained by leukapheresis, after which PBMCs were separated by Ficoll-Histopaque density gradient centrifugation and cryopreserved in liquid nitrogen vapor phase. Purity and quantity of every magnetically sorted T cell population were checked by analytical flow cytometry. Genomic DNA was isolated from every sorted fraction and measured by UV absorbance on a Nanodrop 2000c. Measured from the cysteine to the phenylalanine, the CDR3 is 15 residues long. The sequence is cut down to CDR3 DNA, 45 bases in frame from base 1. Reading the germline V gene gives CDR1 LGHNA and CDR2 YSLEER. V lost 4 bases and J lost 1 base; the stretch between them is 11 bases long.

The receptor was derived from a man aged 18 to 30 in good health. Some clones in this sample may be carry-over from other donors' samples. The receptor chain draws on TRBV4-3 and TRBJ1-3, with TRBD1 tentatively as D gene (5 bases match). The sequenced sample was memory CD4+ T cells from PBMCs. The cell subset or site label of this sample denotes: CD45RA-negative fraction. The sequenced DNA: TGCGCCAGCAGCCTTACAGGCGTTTCTGGAAACACCATATATTTT. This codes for CASSLTGVSGNTIYF.